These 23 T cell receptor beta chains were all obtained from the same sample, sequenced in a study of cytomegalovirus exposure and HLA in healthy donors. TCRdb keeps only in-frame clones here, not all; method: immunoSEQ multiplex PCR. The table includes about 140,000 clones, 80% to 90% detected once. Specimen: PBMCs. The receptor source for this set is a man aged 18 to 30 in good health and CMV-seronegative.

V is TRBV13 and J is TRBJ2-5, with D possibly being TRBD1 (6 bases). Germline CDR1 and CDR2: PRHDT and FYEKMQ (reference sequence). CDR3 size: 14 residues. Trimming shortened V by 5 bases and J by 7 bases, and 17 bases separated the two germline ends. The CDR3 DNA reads TGTGCCAGCAGCCTACGGGACAACCCTGGGACCCAGTACTTC. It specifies CASSLRDNPGTQYF.

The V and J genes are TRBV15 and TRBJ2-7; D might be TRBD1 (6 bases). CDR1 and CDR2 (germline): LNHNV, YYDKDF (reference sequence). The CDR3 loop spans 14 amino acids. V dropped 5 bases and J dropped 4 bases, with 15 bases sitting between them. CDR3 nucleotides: TGTGCCACCAGCGGGTGGACAGAGCCTTACGAGCAGTACTTC. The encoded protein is CATSGWTEPYEQYF.

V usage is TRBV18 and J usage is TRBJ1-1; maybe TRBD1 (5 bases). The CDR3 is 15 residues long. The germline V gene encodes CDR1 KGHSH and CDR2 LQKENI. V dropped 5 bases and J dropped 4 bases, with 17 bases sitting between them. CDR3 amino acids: CASSGSTAFLTEAFF. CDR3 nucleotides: TGTGCCAGCTCAGGTTCGACAGCTTTTCTCACTGAAGCTTTCTTT.

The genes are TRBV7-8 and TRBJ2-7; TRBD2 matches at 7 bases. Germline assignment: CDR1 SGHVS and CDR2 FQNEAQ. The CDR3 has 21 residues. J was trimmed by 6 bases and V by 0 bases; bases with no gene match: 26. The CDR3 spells CASSLAPSGDPLAKRISEQYF. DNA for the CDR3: TGTGCCAGCAGCTTAGCTCCCTCCGGGGACCCACTAGCGAAAAGGATAAGCGAGCAGTACTTC.

Here the CDR3 reads CASSWKNRGKETQYF. Here the CDR3 DNA reads TGTGCCAGCAGTTGGAAAAACAGGGGGAAAGAGACCCAGTACTTC. The rearrangement joins TRBV27 to TRBJ2-5; 8 nucleotides align to TRBD1. Germline V lookup: CDR1 MNHEY, CDR2 SMNVEV (reference sequence). Trimming cost V 4 bases and J 3 bases; bases outside gene matches: 7. This CDR3 is 15 amino acids long.

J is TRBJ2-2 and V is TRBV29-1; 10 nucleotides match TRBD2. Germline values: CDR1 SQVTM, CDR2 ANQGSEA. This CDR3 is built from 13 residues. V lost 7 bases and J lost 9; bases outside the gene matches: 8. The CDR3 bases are TGCAGCGCTAAAGCTAGCGGGGGTAGGGAGCTGTTTTTT. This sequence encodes CSAKASGGRELFF.

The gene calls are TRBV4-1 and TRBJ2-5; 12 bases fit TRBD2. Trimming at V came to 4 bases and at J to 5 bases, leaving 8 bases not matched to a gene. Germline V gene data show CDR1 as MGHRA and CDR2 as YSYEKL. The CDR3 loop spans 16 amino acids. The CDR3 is CASSRASGGAVETQYF. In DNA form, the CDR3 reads TGCGCCAGCAGCCGCGCTAGCGGGGGGGCCGTTGAGACCCAGTACTTC.

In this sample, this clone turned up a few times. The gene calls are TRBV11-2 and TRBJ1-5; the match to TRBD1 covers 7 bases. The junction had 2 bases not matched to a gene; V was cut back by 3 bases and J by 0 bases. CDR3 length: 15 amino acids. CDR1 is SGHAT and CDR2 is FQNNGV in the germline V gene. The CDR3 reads CASSLTGNSNQPQHF. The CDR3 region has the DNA TGTGCCAGCAGCTTGACAGGGAATAGCAATCAGCCCCAGCATTTT.

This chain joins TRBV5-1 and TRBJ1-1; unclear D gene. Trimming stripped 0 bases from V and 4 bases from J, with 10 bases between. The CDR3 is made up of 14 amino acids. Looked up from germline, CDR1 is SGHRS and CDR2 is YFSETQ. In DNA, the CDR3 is TGCGCCAGCAGCTTGGAGAGGGAGGTCACTGAAGCTTTCTTT. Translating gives CASSLEREVTEAFF.

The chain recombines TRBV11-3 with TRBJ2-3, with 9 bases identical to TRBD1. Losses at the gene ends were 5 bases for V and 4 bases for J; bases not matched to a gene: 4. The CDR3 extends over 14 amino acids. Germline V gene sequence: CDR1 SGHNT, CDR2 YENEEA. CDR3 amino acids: CASSTRTGADTQYF. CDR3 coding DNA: TGTGCCAGCAGCACCCGGACAGGGGCAGATACGCAGTATTTT.

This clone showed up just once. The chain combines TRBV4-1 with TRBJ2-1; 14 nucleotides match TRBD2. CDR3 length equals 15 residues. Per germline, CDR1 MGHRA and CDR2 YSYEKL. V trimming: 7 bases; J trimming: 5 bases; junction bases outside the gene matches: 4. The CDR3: CASIGTSGGDNEQFF. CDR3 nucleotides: TGCGCCAGCATCGGGACTAGCGGGGGAGACAATGAGCAGTTCTTC.

The CDR3 DNA sequence: TGTGCCAGCAGCCAAGGAGAGGGTACGCAGTATTTT. Translation: CASSQGEGTQYF. The rearrangement joins TRBV11-3 to TRBJ2-3; a possible D gene is TRBD2 (5 bases). The germline gives CDR1 SGHNT, CDR2 YENEEA. The CDR3 is made up of 12 amino acids. The V end lost 5 bases, the J end lost 8 bases, and 11 bases lay between the germline ends.

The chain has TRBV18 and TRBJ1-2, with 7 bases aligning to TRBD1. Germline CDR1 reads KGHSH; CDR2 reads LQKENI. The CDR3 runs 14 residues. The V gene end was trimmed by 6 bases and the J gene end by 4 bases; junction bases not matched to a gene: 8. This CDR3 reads CASSLPTGTYGYTF. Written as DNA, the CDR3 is TGTGCCAGCTCGCTCCCGACAGGGACCTATGGCTACACCTTC.

The CDR3 reads CASSLVQGTTGELFF. Here the CDR3 DNA reads TGCGCCAGCAGCTTAGTACAGGGGACCACCGGGGAGCTGTTTTTT. The V and J genes are TRBV5-1 and TRBJ2-2; TRBD1 matches 7 bases. Germline V gene lookup returns CDR1 SGHRS and CDR2 YFSETQ. Unmatched junction bases numbered 5, after V lost 2 bases and J lost 4 bases. The CDR3 spans 15 residues.

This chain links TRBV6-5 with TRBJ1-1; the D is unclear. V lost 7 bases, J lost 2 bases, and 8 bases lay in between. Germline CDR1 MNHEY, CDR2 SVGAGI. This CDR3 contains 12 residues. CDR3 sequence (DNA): TGTGCCAGCAAACGAGGTAACACTGAAGCTTTCTTT. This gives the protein CASKRGNTEAFF.

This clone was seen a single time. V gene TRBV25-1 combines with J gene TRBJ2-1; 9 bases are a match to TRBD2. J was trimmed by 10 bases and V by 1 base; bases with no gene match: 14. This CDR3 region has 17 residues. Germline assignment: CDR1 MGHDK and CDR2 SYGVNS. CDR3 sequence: CASSESGAGGLRGEQFF. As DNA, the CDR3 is TGTGCCAGCAGTGAATCCGGCGCGGGAGGGCTAAGGGGGGAGCAGTTCTTC.

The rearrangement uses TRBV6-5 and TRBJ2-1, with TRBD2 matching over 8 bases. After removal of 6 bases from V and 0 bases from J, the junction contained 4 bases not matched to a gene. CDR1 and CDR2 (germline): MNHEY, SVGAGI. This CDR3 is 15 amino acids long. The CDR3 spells CASRLSGTSYNEQFF. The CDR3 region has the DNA TGTGCCAGCAGACTTAGCGGGACCTCCTACAATGAGCAGTTCTTC.

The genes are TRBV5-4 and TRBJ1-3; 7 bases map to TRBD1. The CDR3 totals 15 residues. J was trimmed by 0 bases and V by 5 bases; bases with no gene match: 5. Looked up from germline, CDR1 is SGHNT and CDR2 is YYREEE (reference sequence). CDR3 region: CASSLGQDSGNTIYF. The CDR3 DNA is TGTGCCAGCAGTCTAGGACAGGACTCTGGAAACACCATATATTTT.

The CDR3 loop is CAWSVRISSGNTIYF. The CDR3 nucleotides are TGTGCCTGGAGTGTACGAATCAGCTCTGGAAACACCATATATTTT. V gene TRBV30 combines with J gene TRBJ1-3; no reliable D call. The V gene lost 0 bases and the J gene lost 0 bases, with 9 bases spanning the gap. Per the germline V gene, CDR1 is GTSNPN and CDR2 is SVGIG (reference sequence). CDR3 length: 15 amino acids.

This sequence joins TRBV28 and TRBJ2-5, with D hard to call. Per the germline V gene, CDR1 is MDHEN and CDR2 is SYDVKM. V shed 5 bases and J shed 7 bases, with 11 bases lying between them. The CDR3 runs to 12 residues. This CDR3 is CASSERLGTQYF. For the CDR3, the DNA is TGTGCCAGCAGTGAGAGGCTGGGGACCCAGTACTTC.

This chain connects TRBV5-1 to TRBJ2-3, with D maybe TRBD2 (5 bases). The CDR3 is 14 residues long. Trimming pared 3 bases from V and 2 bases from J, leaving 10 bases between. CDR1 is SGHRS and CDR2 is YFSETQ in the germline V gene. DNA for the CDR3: TGCGCCAGCAGCTGGTCCCGGGACACAGATACGCAGTATTTT. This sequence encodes CASSWSRDTDTQYF.

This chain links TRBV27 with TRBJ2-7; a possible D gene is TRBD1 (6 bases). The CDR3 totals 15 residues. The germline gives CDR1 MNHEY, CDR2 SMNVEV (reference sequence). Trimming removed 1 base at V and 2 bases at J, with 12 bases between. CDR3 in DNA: TGTGCCAGCAGTTTATTACAGGGTAGGACCTACGAGCAGTACTTC. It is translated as CASSLLQGRTYEQYF.

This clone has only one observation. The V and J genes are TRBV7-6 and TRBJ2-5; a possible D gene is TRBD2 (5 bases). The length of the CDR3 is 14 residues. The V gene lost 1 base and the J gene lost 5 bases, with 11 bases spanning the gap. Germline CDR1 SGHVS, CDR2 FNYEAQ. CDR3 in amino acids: CASSLGGGRETQYF. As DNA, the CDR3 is TGTGCCAGCAGCTTAGGTGGAGGCCGGGAGACCCAGTACTTC.